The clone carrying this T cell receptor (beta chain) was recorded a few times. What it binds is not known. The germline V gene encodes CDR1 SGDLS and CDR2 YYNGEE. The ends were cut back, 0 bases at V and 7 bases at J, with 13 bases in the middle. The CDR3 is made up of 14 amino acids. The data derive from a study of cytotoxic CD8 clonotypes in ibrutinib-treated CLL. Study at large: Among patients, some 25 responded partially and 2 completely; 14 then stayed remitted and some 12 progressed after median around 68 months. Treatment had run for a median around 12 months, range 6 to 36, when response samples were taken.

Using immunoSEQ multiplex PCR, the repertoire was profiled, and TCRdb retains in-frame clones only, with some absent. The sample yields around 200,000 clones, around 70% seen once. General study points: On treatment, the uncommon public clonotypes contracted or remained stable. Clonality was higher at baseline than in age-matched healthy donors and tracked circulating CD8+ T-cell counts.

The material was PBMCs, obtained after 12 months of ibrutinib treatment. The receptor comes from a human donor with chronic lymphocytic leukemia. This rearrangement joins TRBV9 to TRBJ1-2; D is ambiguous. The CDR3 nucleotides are TGTGCCAGCAGCGTAGTTCCGGACGCCGGTGGCTACACCTTC. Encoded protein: CASSVVPDAGGYTF.